This TCR beta chain is from a study of cytomegalovirus exposure and HLA in healthy donors. Study-wide results and caveats: The listing of 160 or so TCR beta chains classed them as cytomegalovirus-associated.

Worth noting for this clone: Antigen unknown.

Primers included in the PCR were 60 Vbeta and 13 Jbeta primers. Sequencing was performed with immunoSEQ multiplex PCR; in TCRdb, only in-frame clones are kept and a portion is missing. The data show under 250,000 clones, around 81% seen once. Germline V gene sequence: CDR1 SGHVS, CDR2 FNYEAQ. There are 15 residues in the CDR3. V was pared by 5 bases and J by 7 bases, with 8 bases of the junction left unmatched. J is TRBJ1-6 and V is TRBV7-6; 7 bases line up with TRBD1. The sequence was collected from a young man in good health and CMV-seronegative. Specimen: PBMCs. CDR3 in amino acids: CASSTGTAENSPLHF. As DNA, the CDR3 is TGTGCCAGCAGCACCGGGACAGCAGAAAATTCACCCCTCCACTTT.